Listed below are T cell receptor beta chains from one sample, sequenced in a study of blood T cell repertoires in COVID-19. The protocol was immunoSEQ multiplex PCR, while the TCRdb copy is restricted to in-frame clones and leaves out a portion. The sample carries about 110,000 clones, approximately 82% recorded once. What was sequenced was peripheral blood. The receptor set was obtained from a woman older than 75 with acute or convalescent COVID-19. Each CDR3 is given with its conserved first and last residue. Fields, in order: J gene, D gene, clone size, V gene, CDR3 protein, CDR3 DNA. D genes are given only for firm matches. Clone sizes are given selectively: once, few, many, or a class where the clone is expanded.

TRBJ2-1,TRBD1,NA,TRBV12-5,CASGLVLGQRFNEQFF,TGTGCTAGTGGTTTGGTACTGGGACAGCGGTTTAATGAGCAGTTCTTC
TRBJ2-2,TRBD2,NA,TRBV5-8,CASSDGLAGASNTGELFF,TGTGCCAGCAGCGATGGGCTAGCGGGGGCTTCGAACACCGGGGAGCTGTTTTTT
TRBJ2-7,NA,NA,TRBV18,CASGSSYEQYF,TGTGCCAGCGGGAGCTCCTACGAGCAGTACTTC
TRBJ2-7,NA,NA,TRBV30,CASLGGRTDYEQYF,TGTGCCTCCTTGGGGGGGCGCACAGACTACGAGCAGTACTTC
TRBJ2-2,TRBD2,NA,TRBV3-1/TRBV3-2,CASSPWGLAGASNTGELFF,TGTGCCAGCAGCCCTTGGGGACTAGCGGGAGCGTCGAACACCGGGGAGCTGTTTTTT
TRBJ2-5,NA,once,TRBV5-4,CASSLNPGGSETQYF,TGTGCCAGCAGCTTGAATCCCGGGGGTTCGGAGACCCAGTACTTC
TRBJ1-1,TRBD1,NA,TRBV5-4,CASSASGTGMISEAFF,TGTGCCAGCAGCGCCTCCGGGACAGGGATGATATCAGAAGCTTTCTTT
TRBJ2-1,NA,NA,TRBV5-1,CASSRPGSPYNEQFF,TGCGCCAGCAGCAGGCCGGGATCCCCCTACAATGAGCAGTTCTTC
TRBJ1-2,NA,few,TRBV12-3/TRBV12-4,CASSLDNKYGYTF,TGTGCCAGCAGTTTGGACAATAAGTATGGCTACACCTTC
TRBJ2-1,TRBD2,NA,TRBV10-3,CAISEIGLAANEQFF,TGTGCCATCAGTGAGATTGGACTAGCGGCTAATGAGCAGTTCTTC
TRBJ1-6,TRBD1,NA,TRBV5-6,CASSLGTGSFSPLHF,TGTGCCAGCAGCTTGGGGACAGGGAGTTTTTCACCCCTCCACTTT
TRBJ1-2,TRBD1,NA,TRBV4-1,CASSHRQGSDYGYTF,TGCGCCAGCAGCCACCGACAGGGTTCCGACTATGGCTACACCTTC
TRBJ2-3,TRBD2,NA,TRBV6-6,CASSHTTLAGVGTDTQYF,TGTGCCAGCAGTCATACCACACTAGCGGGAGTGGGGACAGATACGCAGTATTTT
TRBJ2-7,TRBD1,NA,TRBV30,CAFDRGFYEQYF,TGTGCCTTCGACAGGGGGTTCTACGAGCAGTACTTC
TRBJ1-1,NA,many,TRBV19,CASSWGRGGTEAFF,TGTGCCAGTAGTTGGGGAAGGGGGGGCACTGAAGCTTTCTTT
TRBJ2-5,NA,NA,TRBV23-1,CASSTLRGPVLDLKETQYF,TGCGCCAGCAGTACTCTACGAGGGCCAGTCCTAGACCTAAAAGAGACCCAGTACTTC
TRBJ2-1,TRBD1,NA,TRBV4-3,CASSHQPGTANEQFF,TGCGCCAGCAGCCACCAACCCGGGACAGCCAATGAGCAGTTCTTC
TRBJ2-3,NA,NA,TRBV2,CASRRAASTDTQYF,TGTGCCAGCAGGAGAGCGGCTAGCACAGATACGCAGTATTTT
TRBJ2-7,NA,NA,TRBV15,CATSMASSYEQYF,TGTGCCACCAGCATGGCCAGCTCCTACGAGCAGTACTTC
TRBJ2-5,NA,NA,TRBV5-1,CASSLGTSGGLNQETQYF,TGCGCCAGCAGCCTCGGGACTTCAGGCGGACTCAATCAAGAGACCCAGTACTTC
TRBJ2-5,TRBD1,NA,TRBV24-1,CATSAGDRVDPPQYF,TGTGCCACCAGTGCTGGGGACAGGGTGGACCCCCCCCAGTACTTC
TRBJ2-6,NA,NA,TRBV21-1,CASSKSPGLFSGANVLTF,TGTGCCAGCAGCAAAAGTCCGGGACTGTTCTCTGGGGCCAACGTCCTGACTTTC
TRBJ2-2,TRBD1,NA,TRBV9,CASSVGQGAWTGELFF,TGTGCCAGCAGCGTAGGGCAGGGGGCTTGGACCGGGGAGCTGTTTTTT
TRBJ1-2,NA,NA,TRBV4-2,CASRFNAHTVNYGYTF,TGTGCCAGCAGGTTCAACGCCCACACAGTTAACTATGGCTACACCTTC
TRBJ1-2,NA,NA,TRBV2,CASSGGLNLGYTF,TGTGCCAGCAGTGGGGGACTTAATCTCGGCTACACCTTC
TRBJ2-1,TRBD1,NA,TRBV19,CASRIRDSPYNEQFF,TGTGCCAGTAGGATCCGGGACAGCCCTTACAATGAGCAGTTCTTC
TRBJ1-2,NA,NA,TRBV6-2/TRBV6-3,CASSPLDRRINYGYTF,TGTGCCAGCAGTCCCTTGGACAGAAGAATTAACTATGGCTACACCTTC
TRBJ2-7,TRBD1,NA,TRBV18,CASSPVGQAHEQYF,TGTGCCAGCTCACCAGTGGGACAGGCCCACGAGCAGTACTTC
TRBJ2-5,NA,NA,TRBV18,CASSSGSPPKTQYF,TGTGCCAGCTCTTCTGGGAGTCCTCCAAAGACCCAGTACTTC
TRBJ2-1,NA,NA,TRBV7-8,CASSLAREFGYNEQFF,TGTGCCAGCAGCTTAGCCCGGGAGTTTGGATACAATGAGCAGTTCTTC
TRBJ2-3,TRBD2,few,TRBV2,CASSEAAGYGTQYF,TGTGCCAGCAGTGAAGCAGCGGGATACGGTACGCAGTATTTT
TRBJ2-3,NA,NA,TRBV21-1,CASSKLRDRGHADTQYF,TGTGCCAGCAGCAAACTCCGGGACAGGGGGCATGCAGATACGCAGTATTTT
TRBJ1-4,TRBD1,NA,TRBV5-1,CASSQGGINEKLFF,TGCGCCAGCAGCCAGGGGGGTATTAATGAAAAACTGTTTTTT
TRBJ2-5,NA,NA,TRBV7-2,CASSLVGVWETQYF,TGTGCCAGCAGCTTAGTAGGAGTTTGGGAGACCCAGTACTTC
TRBJ2-5,NA,NA,TRBV2,CASLEQVDQETQYF,TGTGCCAGCCTGGAACAGGTGGACCAAGAGACCCAGTACTTC
TRBJ1-5,TRBD1,NA,TRBV7-2,CASSPGQGGNQPQHF,TGTGCCAGCAGTCCCGGACAGGGTGGCAATCAGCCCCAGCATTTT
TRBJ1-2,TRBD1,NA,TRBV6-6,CASTPRTGNYGYTF,TGTGCCAGCACCCCAAGGACAGGAAACTATGGCTACACCTTC
TRBJ2-3,TRBD2,NA,TRBV7-2,CASSLEASGGADTQYF,TGTGCCAGCAGCTTAGAGGCTAGCGGAGGGGCAGATACGCAGTATTTT
TRBJ1-4,NA,NA,TRBV25-1,CASSFWGDTATNEKLFF,TGTGCCAGCAGTTTCTGGGGAGACACAGCAACTAATGAAAAACTGTTTTTT
TRBJ2-1,NA,NA,TRBV2,CASSFEGVGEQFF,TGTGCCAGCAGTTTCGAGGGCGTGGGGGAGCAGTTCTTC
TRBJ1-2,TRBD1,NA,TRBV6-1,CASSEAHGTGGGRRGYTF,TGTGCCAGCAGTGAAGCGCATGGGACAGGGGGCGGTCGGCGGGGCTACACCTTC
TRBJ2-5,TRBD2,few,TRBV19,CASSSGTSGDPKETQYF,TGTGCCAGTAGTTCCGGGACTAGCGGGGATCCCAAAGAGACCCAGTACTTC
TRBJ1-4,NA,NA,TRBV2,CASRRQLVNEKLFF,TGTGCCAGCAGAAGACAGCTCGTAAATGAAAAACTGTTTTTT
TRBJ2-1,NA,NA,TRBV12-3/TRBV12-4,CASSLAGTNEQFF,TGTGCCAGCAGTTTAGCCGGGACTAATGAGCAGTTCTTC
TRBJ2-7,TRBD2,NA,TRBV13,CASSPRTSGGYEQYF,TGTGCCAGCAGCCCGAGGACTAGCGGGGGGTACGAGCAGTACTTC
TRBJ1-2,NA,NA,TRBV3-1/TRBV3-2,CASSQSGVNGYTF,TGTGCCAGCAGCCAGTCAGGGGTGAATGGCTACACCTTC
TRBJ2-4,NA,NA,TRBV6-5,CASSYSHRDIQYF,TGTGCCAGCAGTTACTCCCACAGGGACATTCAGTACTTC
TRBJ2-5,TRBD2,NA,TRBV3-1/TRBV3-2,CASRPGLAGRETQYF,TGTGCCAGCAGGCCGGGACTAGCGGGTCGGGAGACCCAGTACTTC
TRBJ2-7,TRBD2,NA,TRBV6-2/TRBV6-3,CASSYSSGLAAPYEQYF,TGTGCCAGCAGTTACTCCTCGGGACTAGCGGCTCCCTACGAGCAGTACTTC
TRBJ2-2,NA,NA,TRBV6-6,CASSLTENTGELFF,TGTGCCAGCAGTTTAACAGAGAACACCGGGGAGCTGTTTTTT
TRBJ2-5,NA,NA,TRBV3-1/TRBV3-2,CASSPYGETQYF,TGTGCCAGCAGCCCTTACGGAGAGACCCAGTACTTC
TRBJ2-3,TRBD2,NA,TRBV19,CASSIGLAGTNTQYF,TGTGCCAGTAGTATAGGACTAGCGGGGACTAATACGCAGTATTTT
TRBJ1-1,NA,NA,TRBV6-1,CASSEPSAGNTEAFF,TGTGCCAGCAGTGAACCCTCGGCAGGAAACACTGAAGCTTTCTTT
TRBJ2-7,NA,NA,TRBV11-3,CASSLYTEYEQYF,TGTGCCAGCAGCTTGTACACAGAGTACGAGCAGTACTTC
TRBJ2-1,TRBD2,NA,TRBV11-3,CASSAGGDSSYNEQFF,TGTGCCAGCAGCGCCGGGGGGGATAGCTCCTACAATGAGCAGTTCTTC